This T cell receptor (beta chain) was sequenced during a study of cytomegalovirus exposure and HLA in healthy donors. Study outcomes and limitations: Three CMV-associated chains proved CMV antigen-specific in vitro. For presence/absence analyses, sequencing depth was assumed to be roughly uniform across donors.

The CDR3 sequence is 14 residues long. Per the germline V gene, CDR1 is SQVTM and CDR2 is ANQGSEA. The V gene end was trimmed by 7 bases and the J gene end by 12 bases; junction bases not matched to a gene: 16. With 60 Vbeta and 13 Jbeta primers, the PCR was carried out. Method: immunoSEQ multiplex PCR; TCRdb's copy keeps in-frame clones and lacks some. The table includes around 150,000 clones, over 65% detected once. Worth noting for this clone: What it recognizes is unknown.

The sequence was obtained from a woman aged 40 to 50 in good health and CMV-seronegative. Sequencing was performed on PBMCs. The V gene is TRBV29-1, the J gene TRBJ1-4; the match to TRBD1 covers 8 bases. The CDR3 DNA reads as TGCAGCGCCAGACAGGGGAGTAGGAGTAGGGAACTGTTTTTT. It yields the protein CSARQGSRSRELFF.